This T cell receptor (beta chain) was profiled in a study of shared clonotypes between healthy human individuals. Looking at the study overall: Donors had three CD4 naive, three CD4 memory, two CD8 naive and one CD8 memory plate apiece.

Memory CD4+ cells were the fraction left after CD45RA+ naive selection. The method was immunoSEQ multiplex PCR; TCRdb's version includes in-frame clones alone and lacks a portion of them. Of about 2.4 million clones listed, 93% are singletons. This CDR3 is built from 11 residues. Germline V lookup: CDR1 MNHEY, CDR2 SVGAGI. Trimming took off 9 bases at V and 8 bases at J, with 13 bases between the two ends. Study findings and constraints: Clonotype sharing across a few donors was observed for about 5.5% of naive CD4 clonotypes.

A remark on this clone: The antigen is undetermined.

The TCR sequence derives from a young man in good health. Some clones in this sample may be carry-over from other donors' samples. The sample comprised naive CD4+ T cells from PBMCs. Subset defined: CD45RA+ positively selected. This chain joins TRBV6-5 and TRBJ1-2, with D hard to call. The CDR3 DNA reads as TGTGCCAGTCAGAACGAGGGCGGCTACACCTTC. Protein sequence: CASQNEGGYTF.